Listed below are T cell receptor beta chains from one sample, sequenced in a study of blood T cell repertoires in COVID-19. Assay used: immunoSEQ multiplex PCR; TCRdb lists only in-frame clones, some missing. The data contain some 69,000 clones, roughly 80% of them singletons. Sequenced: peripheral blood. The source of these receptors is a woman in her sixties with acute or convalescent COVID-19. CDR3s include the opening cysteine and the closing phenylalanine or tryptophan. The D gene is left open where the match is weak. Clone size appears in some rows only: once, few, many, or a class for an expanded clone.

d_call,clone_size,v_call,j_call,cdr3_aa,cdr3_nt
TRBD1,.,TRBV2,TRBJ1-4,CASGAGGKLFF,TGTGCCAGCGGGGCAGGGGGGAAACTGTTTTTT
TRBD1,.,TRBV14,TRBJ2-7,CASNRDSRYEQYF,TGTGCCAGCAATCGGGACAGCCGTTACGAGCAGTACTTC
TRBD2,.,TRBV28,TRBJ2-1,CASSLSGGSSYNEQFF,TGTGCCAGCAGTTTATCGGGGGGGAGCTCCTACAATGAGCAGTTCTTC
TRBD2,.,TRBV11-2,TRBJ2-7,CASRTFSGRSSYEQYF,TGTGCCAGCAGAACCTTTAGCGGGAGGAGCTCCTACGAGCAGTACTTC
.,.,TRBV4-2,TRBJ2-6,CASSPRDSGANVLTF,TGTGCCAGCAGCCCCCGGGATTCTGGGGCCAACGTCCTGACTTTC
.,once,TRBV30,TRBJ2-1,CASRQVSYNEQFF,TGTGCTTCGAGACAGGTCTCCTACAATGAGCAGTTCTTC
.,.,TRBV5-5,TRBJ1-5,CASSGQGNQPQHF,TGTGCCAGCAGCGGGCAGGGGAATCAGCCCCAGCATTTT
TRBD2,.,TRBV27,TRBJ2-5,CASSFNLAGGLKRETQYF,TGTGCCAGCAGTTTCAACCTAGCGGGGGGGCTTAAACGGGAGACCCAGTACTTC
.,.,TRBV30,TRBJ1-1,CAWSVVFGGEAFF,TGTGCCTGGAGTGTAGTTTTCGGGGGAGAAGCTTTCTTT
.,.,TRBV16,TRBJ1-2,CASSQVDGYTF,TGTGCCAGCAGCCAAGTCGATGGCTACACCTTC
.,.,TRBV29-1,TRBJ2-5,CSVKRDFEGTQYF,TGCAGCGTGAAACGGGACTTCGAGGGGACCCAGTACTTC
.,.,TRBV6-5,TRBJ1-1,CASWGVTEAFF,TGTGCCAGCTGGGGGGTTACTGAAGCTTTCTTT
TRBD2,.,TRBV9,TRBJ2-3,CASSAGTTSTDTQYF,TGTGCCAGCAGCGCCGGGACTACGAGCACAGATACGCAGTATTTT
.,.,TRBV7-9,TRBJ1-1,CASSSSVGGTEAFF,TGTGCCAGCAGTTCAAGCGTGGGGGGCACTGAAGCTTTCTTT
TRBD1,.,TRBV14,TRBJ2-7,CASSRVQGATYEQYF,TGTGCCAGCAGCCGAGTACAGGGGGCGACCTACGAGCAGTACTTC
TRBD2,.,TRBV29-1,TRBJ2-1,CSVERGSGRASKQFF,TGCAGCGTAGAACGCGGTAGCGGGAGGGCAAGTAAGCAGTTCTTC
.,few,TRBV6-5,TRBJ1-2,CASTPSGEAKGYTF,TGTGCCAGCACTCCTAGTGGGGAGGCTAAGGGCTACACCTTC
.,once,TRBV25-1,TRBJ1-2,CALALQNGDYGYTF,TGTGCCCTAGCCCTTCAGAATGGGGACTATGGCTACACCTTC